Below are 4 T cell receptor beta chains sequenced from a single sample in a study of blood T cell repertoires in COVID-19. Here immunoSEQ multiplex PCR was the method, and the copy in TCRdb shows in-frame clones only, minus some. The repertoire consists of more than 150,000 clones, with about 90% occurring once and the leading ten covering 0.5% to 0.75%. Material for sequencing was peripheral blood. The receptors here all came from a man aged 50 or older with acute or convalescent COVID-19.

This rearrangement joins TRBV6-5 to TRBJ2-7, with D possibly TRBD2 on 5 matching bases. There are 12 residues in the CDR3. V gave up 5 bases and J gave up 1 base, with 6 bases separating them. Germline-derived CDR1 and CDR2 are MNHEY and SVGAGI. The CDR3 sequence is CASSRESYEQYV. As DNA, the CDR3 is TGTGCCAGCAGTAGGGAGTCCTACGAGCAGTACGTC.

CDR3 DNA: TGTGCCAGTAGTATAGATGACTGGTCGAACACTGAAGCTTTCTTT. Residues: CASSIDDWSNTEAFF. The chain links TRBV19 to TRBJ1-1; D is unresolved. Germline-derived CDR1 and CDR2 are LNHDA and SQIVND (reference sequence). The V and J ends lost 0 bases and 1 base respectively, with 9 bases between them. The CDR3 is 15 amino acids. The full variable domain, with the rest looked up from reference TRBV19 and TRBJ1-1, is DGGITQSPKYLFRKEGQNVTLSCEQNLNHDAMYWYRQDPGQGLRLIYYSQIVNDFQKGDIAEGYSVSREKKESFPLTVTSAQKNPTAFYLCASSIDDWSNTEAFFGQGTRLTVV.

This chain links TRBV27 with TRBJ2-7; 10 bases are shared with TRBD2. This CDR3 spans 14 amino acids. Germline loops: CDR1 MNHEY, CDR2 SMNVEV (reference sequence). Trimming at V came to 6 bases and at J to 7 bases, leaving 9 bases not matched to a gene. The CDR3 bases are TGTGCCAGCAGGTCAGCGGGAGGGAGCCCGGAGCAGTACTTC. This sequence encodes CASRSAGGSPEQYF.

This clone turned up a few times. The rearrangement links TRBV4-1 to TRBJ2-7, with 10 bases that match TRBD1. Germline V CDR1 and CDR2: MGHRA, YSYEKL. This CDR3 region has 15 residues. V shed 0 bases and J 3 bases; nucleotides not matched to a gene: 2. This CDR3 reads CASSQDGTGVYEQYV. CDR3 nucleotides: TGCGCCAGCAGCCAAGACGGGACAGGGGTCTACGAGCAGTACGTC.